This entry concerns a single T cell receptor beta chain. The data were taken from a study of cytomegalovirus exposure and HLA in healthy donors. Study summary: Sequencing of about 179 million T cells in an earlier analysis found 95 million to 120 million unique TCR beta sequences.

13 Jbeta primers and 60 Vbeta primers were used for the PCR. The table came from immunoSEQ multiplex PCR; TCRdb's copy has only in-frame clones and leaves some out. The data show 150,000 to 200,000 clones, 78% seen once. Trimming cost V 5 bases and J 4 bases; bases outside gene matches: 7. Per germline, CDR1 PRHDT and CDR2 FYEKMQ (reference sequence). The CDR3 sequence is 15 residues long. The origin of this receptor is a woman in her 50s in good health and CMV-seropositive. The V gene is TRBV13, the J gene TRBJ2-5; the match to TRBD1 covers 10 bases. The specimen was PBMCs. The CDR3 bases are TGTGCCAGCAGCCTCGGACAGGGGGAAGGAGAGACCCAGTACTTC. This gives the protein CASSLGQGEGETQYF.